The rows below give T cell receptor beta chains drawn from one sample of a study of cytomegalovirus exposure and HLA in healthy donors. The data were produced by immunoSEQ multiplex PCR, yet TCRdb's version contains in-frame clones alone and is incomplete. Its table records roughly 190,000 clones. Sequenced: PBMCs. The receptors were gathered from a woman between 18 and 30 years old in good health and CMV-seropositive. Each CDR3 is given with its conserved first and last residue. D genes are given only for firm matches.

>TRBD2|TRBJ2-1|TRBV6-5
TGTGCCAGCAGTCTACTAGCGGGAGAGTTCAATGAGCAGTTCTTC
CASSLLAGEFNEQFF
>TRBD2|TRBJ2-1|TRBV15
TGTGCCACCAGCACTGGTGAAGAACTAGCGGGAGGTCTAGGGTACAATGAGCAGTTCTTC
CATSTGEELAGGLGYNEQFF
>NA|TRBJ2-3|TRBV5-8
TGTGCCAGCAGCCCGGGAGTCGGGACAGATACGCAGTATTTT
CASSPGVGTDTQYF
>TRBD2|TRBJ2-1|TRBV10-2
TGCGCCATAGCGGGGATCGACACCTACAATGAGCAGTTCTTC
CAIAGIDTYNEQFF
>NA|TRBJ2-7|TRBV25-1
TGTGCCAGCAGTGTTATCTACGAGCAGTACTTC
CASSVIYEQYF
>TRBD2|TRBJ2-1|TRBV4-1
TGCGCCAGCAGCCAAGATGGGGGTTGGGGGGGGCAGTTCTTC
CASSQDGGWGGQFF
>TRBD1|TRBJ1-1|TRBV2
TGTGCCAGCAGACCACAGGGGGCCTCTAACACTGAAGCTTTCTTT
CASRPQGASNTEAFF
>TRBD1|TRBJ2-1|TRBV4-1
TGCGCCAGCAGCCGTAGGACAGGGGATCCCTACAATGAGCAGTTCTTC
CASSRRTGDPYNEQFF
>TRBD1|TRBJ1-4|TRBV4-3
TGCGCCAGCAGCCTCTTAGGACAGGTTCGACTGTTTTTT
CASSLLGQVRLFF
>TRBD1|TRBJ2-7|TRBV5-1
TGCGCCAGCAGCCGGACAGGGCACGAGCAGTACTTC
CASSRTGHEQYF
>NA|TRBJ2-3|TRBV9
TGTGCCAGCAGCGTAGTAGTCCGGGACACCAGCACAGATACGCAGTATTTT
CASSVVVRDTSTDTQYF
>TRBD1|TRBJ1-1|TRBV7-2
TGTGCCAGCAGCCTCGGACAGGGGAACACTGAAGCTTTCTTT
CASSLGQGNTEAFF
>NA|TRBJ2-7|TRBV9
TGTGCCAGCAGCCGGGAGGGGACAGCTTACTACGAGCAGTACTTC
CASSREGTAYYEQYF
>TRBD2|TRBJ2-5|TRBV6-1
TGTGCCAGCAGTGTGTCGGGGGGTGCGTTTAAGGGTGAGGTCCAGTACTTC
CASSVSGGAFKGEVQYF
>NA|TRBJ1-5|TRBV15
TGTGCCACCAGCAGAGATGATCGGGGGAACGTCAATCAGCCCCAGCATTTT
CATSRDDRGNVNQPQHF
>NA|TRBJ1-2|TRBV20-1
TGCAGTGCTAGAGCTGGCAGGGGAGTCACCTTC
CSARAGRGVTF
>TRBD2|TRBJ2-5|TRBV30
TGTGCCTGGCGACAACTAGCGGTAGAGACCCAGTACTTC
CAWRQLAVETQYF
>NA|TRBJ1-1|TRBV18
TGTGCCAGCTCACGACGAGGGAGGAACACTGAAGCTTTCTTT
CASSRRGRNTEAFF
>TRBD2|TRBJ2-6|TRBV30
TGTGCCTGGAGTTCATGGGGGGGGTCAGGGGCCAACGTCCTGACTTTC
CAWSSWGGSGANVLTF
>TRBD1|TRBJ2-2|TRBV7-2
TGTGCCAGCAGCCCACAGGGGAGCACCGGGGAGCTGTTTTTT
CASSPQGSTGELFF
>TRBD2|TRBJ2-3|TRBV5-4
TGTGCCAGCAGCTACCGACTAGCGGGCGGGGGAGATACGCAGTATTTT
CASSYRLAGGGDTQYF
>TRBD1|TRBJ1-2|TRBV4-3
TGCGCCAGCTCCTATCGGTCCGGGACAGAGACTAACTATGGCTACACCTTC
CASSYRSGTETNYGYTF
>NA|TRBJ2-1|TRBV2
TGTGCCAGCAGGGTGGCGTTACCGGGCAATGAGCAGTTCTTC
CASRVALPGNEQFF
>NA|TRBJ2-1|TRBV11-1
TGTGCCAGCAGTTTCTCAGGGTCGAGCTCCTACAATGAGCAGTTCTTC
CASSFSGSSSYNEQFF
>TRBD2|TRBJ2-1|TRBV2
TGTGCCAGCAGCCAAGCTAGCGGGAGCTGGGAAGAGCAGTTCTTC
CASSQASGSWEEQFF
>NA|TRBJ2-5|TRBV29-1
TGCAGCGTTGTTCCCTCGGGGGAAGTAGGGGAGACCCAGTACTTC
CSVVPSGEVGETQYF
>NA|TRBJ2-5|TRBV5-5
TGTGCCAGCAGCATCTCCGGAACAGGGATCGTCGAGACCCAGTACTTC
CASSISGTGIVETQYF
>TRBD2|TRBJ2-3|TRBV18
TGTGCCAGCTCATCGGGACTAGCGGGGTTCGATACGCAGTATTTT
CASSSGLAGFDTQYF
>NA|TRBJ1-2|TRBV25-1
TGTGCCAGCAGTGATGGCGGGGGAGGCGGCTATGGCTACACCTTC
CASSDGGGGGYGYTF
>TRBD1|TRBJ2-3|TRBV30
TGTGCCTGGAGAACCCGGGACAGGAACACAGATACGCAGTATTTT
CAWRTRDRNTDTQYF
>NA|TRBJ1-2|TRBV2
TGTGCCAGCAGAGGAGACGAAGAACTCGGCTACACCTTC
CASRGDEELGYTF
>NA|TRBJ1-6|TRBV5-8
TGTGCCAGCAGCTGGGGGGGACGGAGGATGTATAATTCACCCCTCCACTTT
CASSWGGRRMYNSPLHF
>TRBD1|TRBJ2-7|TRBV11-2
TGTGCCAGCAGAGCCGGACAGGGCGATTCGGGCGAGCAGTACTTC
CASRAGQGDSGEQYF
>NA|TRBJ1-4|TRBV19
TGTGCCAGCAGCCGTGCGGCTAATGAAAAACTGTTTTTT
CASSRAANEKLFF
>TRBD1|TRBJ2-7|TRBV7-8
TGTGCCAGCAGCTTAGACCCGGGACAGTCCTACGAGCAGTACTTC
CASSLDPGQSYEQYF
>NA|TRBJ2-1|TRBV2
TGTGCCAGCAGTGAGTTGCAGGTAGTAAATGAGCAGTTCTTC
CASSELQVVNEQFF
>TRBD1|TRBJ2-3|TRBV27
TGTGCCAGCAGCCGGCCCCGGGACAGGGGCACAGATACGCAGTATTTT
CASSRPRDRGTDTQYF
>NA|TRBJ2-2|TRBV4-3
TGCGCCAGCAGCCGAGGGGGACTACTAACCGGGGAGCTGTTTTTT
CASSRGGLLTGELFF
>NA|TRBJ1-1|TRBV4-1
TGCGCCAGCAGCCAAGGGAGCGCCCCGAACACTGAAGCTTTCTTT
CASSQGSAPNTEAFF
>TRBD1|TRBJ1-2|TRBV5-4
TGTGCCAGCAGCCCCGGGACAGGGAGTGGCTACACCTTC
CASSPGTGSGYTF
>NA|TRBJ2-7|TRBV4-2
TGTGCCAGCAGCCAAGAAGGAGACGGGAGCCCCTACGAGCAGTACTTC
CASSQEGDGSPYEQYF
>NA|TRBJ1-1|TRBV7-9
TGTGCCAGCAGCTTAGGCGCCAGTTTGGAGGCTGAAGCTTTCTTT
CASSLGASLEAEAFF
>TRBD1|TRBJ1-2|TRBV10-3
TGTGCCATCAGTGAGTCGCAGGGGGCAGTTGGCTACACCTTC
CAISESQGAVGYTF
>NA|TRBJ1-3|TRBV6-1
TGTGCCAGCAGTGAAGCGCGAGGCAGGGGCCGTGGCACCATATATTTT
CASSEARGRGRGTIYF
>TRBD1|TRBJ1-2|TRBV19
TGTGCCTCAAATCGGGACAGGTACTATGGCTACACCTTC
CASNRDRYYGYTF
>TRBD2|TRBJ2-5|TRBV15
TGTGCCACCAGCTGGGGGCTAGCGGGGGCAAACCAAGAGACCCAGTACTTC
CATSWGLAGANQETQYF
>TRBD1|TRBJ2-7|TRBV7-9
TGTGCCAGCAGCTCAGGACAGGGGCCCTACGAGCAGTACTTC
CASSSGQGPYEQYF
>NA|TRBJ2-2|TRBV30
TGTGCCTGGAGTGTACACGCCGGGGAGCTGTTTTTT
CAWSVHAGELFF
>NA|TRBJ1-1|TRBV29-1
TGCAGCGTTGATAGACAGTGGAACACTGAAGCTTTCTTT
CSVDRQWNTEAFF
>NA|TRBJ1-2|TRBV19
TGTGCCAGTAGTCATACAGCTAACTATGGCTACACCTTC
CASSHTANYGYTF
>TRBD1|TRBJ2-5|TRBV15
TGTGCCACCAGCAGACTCACAGGGGGCGAAGAGACCCAGTACTTC
CATSRLTGGEETQYF
>NA|TRBJ1-1|TRBV9
TGTGCCAGCAGCGTAGAGGGGGGGCCGGTCACTGAAGCTTTCTTT
CASSVEGGPVTEAFF